This TCR beta chain stems from a study of cytomegalovirus exposure and HLA in healthy donors (dated 2017 in TCRdb). Context from the whole study: In an earlier analysis of approximately 640 of the donors, less than 350 Gb of sequence data and 95 million to 130 million unique TCR beta sequences from about 190 million T cells were reported. Among the roughly 390 genotyped donors, around 81% belonged to the genetic ancestry cluster associated with self-reported Caucasian donors. On average, 235,054 unique TCR beta nucleotide sequences were sequenced per donor among 398 genotyped donors of the cohort, with 15% to 20% of those sequences being non-productive. The number of donors typed differed by locus, with roughly 620-630 for A, B, C, DRB1 and DQB1, around 500 for DQA1, 600 to 610 for DPA1, and about 450 for DPB1. Genome-wide SNP genotypes for about 65% of the roughly 670 donors were used in a later genetic analysis, which treated that subset as a discovery cohort. A later analysis re-analyzed previously published TCR beta repertoires from several hundred donors and added high-resolution HLA genotyping to study TCR occurrence patterns. Alongside the repertoire data, information on donor age, sex, ethnicity and CMV serostatus was compiled. Every discovery cohort repertoire had been produced on one sequencing platform. Four to six DR-DQ haplotypes were handled as single units for association and clustering, since linkage in the cohort was strong. HLA typing included class I and class II loci at four-digit resolution. The aim of the study was to test whether cataloging public T cell receptors could identify signatures of past pathogen exposure. The study used immunosequencing to profile the T cell repertoires of approximately 630 subjects and linked those repertoires to cytomegalovirus serostatus. To predict cytomegalovirus infection status, the study brought together high-throughput TCR immunosequencing, statistical association of individual TCRs with disease status, and machine learning. Rather than drawing on any new phenotypic data, the later analysis identified candidate immune exposures from TCR beta sequences and the way those sequences occurred across donors. Around 330 gigabases of sequencing data and about 92 million unique TCR sequences made up an early release that covered under 750 HLA-typed donors. Besides the first cohort of roughly 640 subjects, a separate validation cohort made up of 95 to 150 different subjects was used. An earlier analysis of around 580 of the donors used high-throughput TCR beta sequencing to judge whether each TCR beta V gene segment behaved as functional or pseudogenic. Broader findings and caveats from the paper: The only immune exposure information available for the cohort was CMV serostatus. Compared with equally common non-associated chains, HLA-associated TCR beta chains in a later analysis were more clonally expanded and had lower generation probabilities. Linkage disequilibrium might explain the correlated functional status among segregating V segments, but an unknown experimental factor could not be ruled out. In the study, 150 to 200 TCR beta chains were listed as associated with cytomegalovirus. A later genetic analysis reported fewer N-insertions in productive TCRs among donors in an Asian-associated ancestry cluster than the approximately 700-donor mean. According to a later analysis, parvovirus B19, influenza, CMV and Epstein-Barr virus appeared linked to several top co-occurrence clusters. Strong co-occurrence of HLA alleles, especially DR and DQ, made assigning TCR associations to individual alleles difficult. The earlier analysis of approximately 560 of the donors excluded 15 to 20 rarely observed V segments, including chromosome 9 orphons, because counts were too low. According to a later analysis, TCR association rates differed among HLA loci, with DRB1 alleles showing the most associated TCRs and HLA-C alleles showing the fewest. HLA typing was unavailable for some donors at each locus, so association tests used only the typed subset. An association between a missense DCLRE1C variant and V-gene and J-gene trimming of TCR beta chains was found in a later genetic analysis and replicated in an independent cohort. In a later analysis, 15,000 to 20,000 TCR beta sequences were associated with specific HLA alleles at a false discovery rate of 0.05. This cohort had only TCR beta chains sequenced, and the lack of alpha or paired-chain data limited which features could be detected. The presence/absence analyses assumed that sequencing depth was roughly uniform across donors, and that assumption may not be true. An earlier analysis of approximately 530 of the donors showed that most TCR beta V segments appeared in productive rearrangements either about 90% or about 30% of the time, which broadly matched IMGT annotations. A further reported finding was that TCR beta sequences accurately predicted the HLA-A and HLA-B alleles for most subjects in the first cohort. Some IMGT-functional V segments, including TRBV6-2 and TRBV6-3, could not be told apart with the 87-base-pair reads, so those segments were excluded. In vitro tests confirmed that a few of the cytomegalovirus-associated TCR beta chains recognize cytomegalovirus antigens. While some public TCRs were present in many individuals, most TCR sequences turned up only very rarely across donors. Most CMV-associated TCR beta chains appeared to be HLA-restricted in a later analysis, and the HLA associations seemed to be driven largely by CMV exposure. A cluster of highly shared sequence variants was judged likely to represent a technical artifact of the sequencing pipeline. In both the original and validation cohorts, the classifier was reported to diagnose cytomegalovirus status with high specificity and sensitivity. The authors suggested that the approach could potentially be extended to other disease states and immunological phenotypes.

There are 16 amino acids in the CDR3, from cysteine to phenylalanine inclusive. CDR3 DNA only is kept here, 48 bases in frame from base 1. Clipping removes 0 bases from V and 9 bases from J, with 9 as the unmatched junction base count. From the germline V gene, CDR1 is MNHEY and CDR2 is SVGAGI. The cohort was made up of about 610 healthy bone marrow donors. At the time of sampling, all cohort members were nominally healthy, though unrecorded immune exposures were likely present. The donor was CMV seropositive and was included in the group of 250 to 350 seropositive cohort members. Each donor provided a peripheral blood sample, and peripheral blood mononuclear cells were used for TCR beta sequencing. Genomic DNA was extracted from the blood cell samples with the Qiagen DNeasy Blood Extraction Kit. In the case of this clone: Its antigen has not been determined. No base quality values were provided; no much bigger clone lies one nucleotide off.

Libraries were built with the immunoSEQ multiplex PCR assay. A mixture of 60 forward primers for TCR Vbeta segments and 13 reverse primers for TCR Jbeta segments was used in the multiplex PCR. The CDR3 region of rearranged TCR beta genes was amplified from genomic DNA by a multiplex PCR assay. On the Illumina HiSeq System, the amplified TCR beta libraries were sequenced as 87-base-pair reads. Per the authors' processing: In a later analysis, some 80 million unique TCR beta chains were counted across the 500 to 850 repertoires, and roughly 10 million of these chains were shared by at least two donors. Raw reads were error-corrected and collapsed into unique sequences by a nearest-neighbor algorithm in which closely related sequences were merged to remove PCR and sequencing errors. To assign V, D and J gene segments, CDR3 sequences were aligned to IMGT reference sequences. For a sequence to be retained, a match of at least six nucleotides to both a V gene segment and a J gene segment was required. Rearrangements were called productive when the CDR3 lacked stop codons and stayed in frame with V and J; all others were non-productive. CDR3 was defined according to IMGT convention as the region running from the second conserved V-encoded cysteine to the conserved J-encoded phenylalanine. The earlier analysis of 500 to 750 of the donors excluded any sequence lacking an unambiguous match to a single V gene segment. An earlier analysis of 587 of the donors classified V segments as functional when productive rearrangements were above 56.7% and as segregating when the standard deviation between donors was above 5%. A statistical classification framework was built for diagnosing cytomegalovirus status from the catalog of TCR beta chain sequences. V and J gene assignment, in a later analysis, came from comparing TCR nucleotide sequences with IMGT/GENE-DB human TR gene sequences. The TCRdist pipeline was used in a later analysis to assign CDR3 sequences and most-parsimonious VDJ recombination scenarios. A later analysis defined each TCR beta chain by its CDR3 amino acid sequence plus V-gene family, and excluded reads lacking a unique V-gene family. A later analysis removed 500 to 600 highly shared, low-generation-probability nucleotide sequences to deal with suspected cross-contamination and a sequencing artifact. In a later analysis, a clonal expansion index was calculated for each public chain from normalized within-repertoire ranks of inferred template counts. In a later analysis, generation probabilities were computed with a VDJ recombination model fitted to out-of-frame rearrangements, and the resulting probabilities were checked against IGoR. Hypergeometric tests were used in a later analysis to score TCR-TCR, TCR-HLA and TCR-CMV co-occurrence, with a repertoire-size bias correction applied to the TCR pairs. To estimate false discovery rates, a later analysis permuted the HLA or CMV assignments 20 times. In a later analysis, co-occurring TCRs were grouped with DBSCAN, and TCRdist sequence similarity was added when clustering was performed within HLA-allele-positive subsets. For co-occurrence clustering, repertoires with fewer than 30,000 or more than 120,000 public chains were excluded, along with five repertoires with anomalous nucleotide sharing. TCRdb carries this immuneACCESS record with in-frame sequences only. Its versions omit some clonotypes, under half of them owing to an unresolved V gene in the studies checked, with the rest unexplained. That table is the source of V, J and clone size, and D and trimming were worked out from the DNA. This sample is represented by some 250,000 clones; 82% of them were singletons. The leading ten clones occupy 5.4% of the sample.

Here the chain combines TRBV6-5 and TRBJ2-1, and 9 bases in between align with TRBD2. The sequence derives from a woman between 40 and 55 years old in good health and CMV-seropositive. The sequencing sample was made of PBMCs. The CDR3 protein is CASSYSQLAGVTEQFF. The nucleotide sequence reads TGTGCCAGCAGTTACTCACAGTTAGCGGGAGTAACTGAGCAGTTCTTC.